A single sample is the source of the 13 T cell receptor beta chains below, sequenced in a study of T cells in Graves' hyperthyroidism and ophthalmopathy (dated by TCRdb to about 2019). Library prep was done by multiplex PCR. The sample was run on an Illumina HiSeq 2000. The TCR beta CDR3 regions were amplified from RNA transcripts. The first round of RT-PCR for the TCR CDR3 was performed with the HTBI primer set and the Qiagen OneStep RT-PCR kit. TCRdb reanalyzed the raw reads on its own, using fastp at Q25 for trimming and MiXCR for clone calling, and kept in-frame beta chains. Every CDR3 protein is listed once, alongside the most common genes and DNA of its rows. This sample gives over 250,000 distinct CDR3 sequences in total; approximately 15% of them show up just once. Roughly 53% of the sample belongs to the ten largest clones. The source material was blood. The receptors here all came from a woman aged 55 to 70 with Graves' ophthalmopathy.

This clonotype was seen at least ten times. J is TRBJ1-1 and V is TRBV12-5, with D possibly TRBD1 on 5 matching bases. Germline V CDR1 and CDR2: LGHNT, FRNRAP. CDR3 size: 12 residues. Trimming removed 4 bases at V and 9 bases at J, with 12 bases between. CDR3 sequence reads: CASGSGEVKAFF. CDR3 nucleotide sequence: TGTGCTAGTGGTTCGGGGGAGGTCAAAGCTTTCTTT. The entire variable domain, with the rest obtained from reference TRBV12-5 and TRBJ1-1, is as follows: DARVTQTPRHKVTEMGQEVTMRCQPILGHNTVFWYRQTMMQGLELLAYFRNRAPLDDSGMPKDRFSAEMPDATLATLKIQPSEPRDSAVYFCASGSGEVKAFFGQGTRLTVV.

This clonotype was recorded a few times. The J gene is TRBJ2-7, the V gene TRBV9; D could derive from TRBD1 or TRBD2 (6 bases each). CDR1 is SGDLS, CDR2 YYNGEE, per germline. The CDR3 spans 18 residues. Trimming cost V 0 bases and J 7 bases, with 26 bases left between them. The CDR3 here is CASSVEGGSSPTLGEQYF. CDR3 in DNA: TGTGCCAGCAGCGTAGAGGGGGGAAGCAGCCCCACTTTAGGGGAGCAGTACTTC.

This clonotype came up many times. The chain carries TRBV2 and TRBJ2-7; tentatively, D is TRBD1 (6 bases). CDR1 is SNHLY and CDR2 is FYNNEI in the germline V gene. The CDR3 covers 13 residues. V shed 8 bases and J shed 0 bases, with 11 bases lying between them. Here the CDR3 reads CASAGTSSYEQYF. In DNA form, the CDR3 reads TGTGCCAGCGCCGGGACATCCTCCTACGAGCAGTACTTC.

This clonotype was observed a few times. The gene calls are TRBV20-1 and TRBJ2-2; the match to TRBD1 covers 7 bases. After removal of 2 bases from V and 0 bases from J, the junction contained 6 bases not matched to a gene. This CDR3 spans 16 amino acids. Germline V lookup: CDR1 DFQATT, CDR2 SNEGSKA (reference sequence). The CDR3 nucleotides are TGCAGTGCTAGATTCGGGGACAGTTCGAACACCGGGGAGCTGTTTTTT. Amino acids: CSARFGDSSNTGELFF.

The chain combines TRBV30 with TRBJ2-7; a weak D match, TRBD1 (6 bases). Germline loops: CDR1 GTSNPN, CDR2 SVGIG (reference sequence). The CDR3 is 14 amino acids. Trimming cost V 5 bases and J 7 bases, with 21 bases left between them. CDR3 loop: CAWSLLDSWQEQYF. The CDR3 DNA follows: TGTGCCTGGTCTCTTTTGGACAGCTGGCAAGAGCAGTACTTC.

This clonotype has a count of ten or more. V usage is TRBV7-8 and J usage is TRBJ2-5; D is tentatively TRBD1 or TRBD2 (5 bases each). Germline V gene data show CDR1 as SGHVS and CDR2 as FQNEAQ. The CDR3 is 13 amino acids. V was cut by 5 bases and J by 2 bases, with 9 bases left in between. DNA for the CDR3: TGTGCCAGCAGCCCGGGACCGCAAGAGACCCAGTACTTC. This codes for CASSPGPQETQYF. The full variable domain, completed using reference TRBV7-8 and TRBJ2-5, is GAGVSQSPRYKVAKRGQDVALRCDPISGHVSLFWYQQALGQGPEFLTYFQNEAQLDKSGLPSDRFFAERPEGSVSTLKIQRTQQEDSAVYLCASSPGPQETQYFGPGTRLLVL.

This clonotype was counted at least ten times. The chain combines TRBV11-2 with TRBJ1-5; tentative D call: TRBD1 (6 bases). Germline assignment: CDR1 SGHAT and CDR2 FQNNGV. There are 15 residues in the CDR3. The V end lost 2 bases, the J end lost 2 bases, and 10 bases lay between the germline ends. The chain's CDR3 is CASSLSRGGNQPQHF. The CDR3 nucleotides are TGTGCCAGCAGCTTAAGCAGGGGCGGCAATCAGCCCCAGCATTTT.

This chain uses TRBV27 with TRBJ2-1; tentative D call: TRBD1 (5 bases). The CDR3 loop spans 13 amino acids. The ends were cut back, 10 bases at V and 2 bases at J, with 12 bases in the middle. The germline V gene has CDR1 MNHEY and CDR2 SMNVEV (reference sequence). The CDR3 region is CATQGQTYNEQFF. The CDR3 nucleotides read TGTGCCACCCAGGGTCAGACCTACAATGAGCAGTTCTTC.

The chain uses TRBV5-1 and TRBJ2-7, with a weak D call TRBD2 (7 bases). The V end was cut by 3 bases, the J end by 4 bases, with 23 bases between. This CDR3 has 17 amino acids. CDR1 SGHRS and CDR2 YFSETQ come from the germline V gene. In nucleotides, the CDR3 is TGCGCCAGCAGCTACCTGATGGGGGCCCGGGGAGGGTACGAGCAGTACTTC. It codes for CASSYLMGARGGYEQYF.

In its sample, this clonotype was seen a few times. The chain is built from TRBV4-3 and TRBJ2-3; 14 bases align to TRBD2. Germline CDR1 LGHNA, CDR2 YSLEER. CDR3 length equals 16 residues. V was clipped by 1 base and J by 11 bases; unmatched bases: 8. CDR3 amino acids: CASSQGRLAGGRKQYF. The CDR3 DNA follows: TGCGCCAGCAGCCAAGGGAGACTAGCGGGAGGGCGTAAGCAGTATTTT.

The sample holds many counts of this clonotype. This chain connects TRBV12-3 or TRBV12-4 to TRBJ2-6; D remains unclear. The V end lost 3 bases, the J end lost 0 bases, and 6 bases lay between the germline ends. The CDR3 contains 15 residues. CDR3 protein: CASSFPRSGANVLTF. Here the CDR3 DNA reads TGTGCCAGCAGTTTCCCGCGCTCTGGGGCCAACGTCCTGACTTTC.

This clonotype was seen many times. The genes are TRBV27 and TRBJ2-3; TRBD1 agrees at 8 bases. J gave up 0 bases and V 5 bases, and 13 bases lay outside the gene matches. This CDR3 has 18 amino acids. CDR1 is MNHEY and CDR2 is SMNVEV in the germline V gene (reference sequence). The CDR3 region is CASSLDRGIRLSTDTQYF. In nucleotides, the CDR3 is TGTGCCAGCAGTCTCGACAGGGGTATTCGACTTAGCACAGATACGCAGTATTTT.

This clonotype was seen ten or more times. The J gene is TRBJ2-3, the V gene TRBV10-3; 14 bases agree with TRBD2. Per the germline V gene, CDR1 is ENHRY and CDR2 is SYGVKD. J gave up 6 bases and V 6 bases, and 8 bases lay outside the gene matches. CDR3 length equals 16 residues. CDR3 coding DNA: TGTGCCATCAGCCTGGGGACTAGCGGGAGTGGGGATACGCAGTATTTT. This translates into CAISLGTSGSGDTQYF.